By share, the clone carrying this T cell receptor (beta chain) counts as medium-sized. The sample belongs to a study of control samples from healthy donors and cancer patients. Deletions cut 1 base from V and 0 bases from J, with 7 bases between. This CDR3 is built from 15 residues. The germline CDR1 and CDR2 sequences are SGHDN and FVKESK. Repertoires were generated with immunoSEQ multiplex PCR, while TCRdb's copy carries only in-frame clones and drops some. The data show some 150,000 clones, with over 90% seen just once and approximately 15% held by the top ten. Sequencing was performed on PBMCs. J is TRBJ1-3 and V is TRBV14; the D is unclear. The TCR comes from a man between 60 and 75 years old with colorectal cancer. CDR3 amino acids: CASSQAPSSGNTIYF. CDR3 DNA sequence: TGTGCCAGCAGCCAAGCACCGAGCTCTGGAAACACCATATATTTT.